This TCR beta chain originates from a study of T cell responses to AZD1222 COVID-19 vaccine. On the study more broadly: Pooled together were second doses at about 4 or about 12 weeks.

This CDR3 region has 15 residues. Per germline, CDR1 MDHEN and CDR2 SYDVKM. Trimming pared 6 bases from V and 3 bases from J, leaving 15 bases between. Note on this clone: Its antigen is unidentified.

Sequenced by immunoSEQ multiplex PCR; TCRdb stores in-frame clones only, minus some. Counted here are tens of thousands of clones, 70% to 90% occurring once; the ten biggest clones make up about 15%. Study outcomes and limitations: Following two doses of AZD1222, Spike-specific TCR breadth and depth rose. Only six people who got AZD1222 tested seropositive at baseline.

This sequence was found in an adult in good health. The rearrangement links TRBV28 to TRBJ2-1, with a possible D match to TRBD1 (6 bases). Sequenced material: peripheral blood, taken on day 0 of AZD1222 vaccination. CDR3 sequence (DNA): TGTGCCAGCAGATCCCCCCGGACAGTCTACAATGAGCAGTTCTTC. Protein: CASRSPRTVYNEQFF.